These T cell receptor beta chains were read from a single sample in a study of T cell responses to AZD1222 COVID-19 vaccine. Repertoires were generated with immunoSEQ multiplex PCR, while TCRdb's copy carries only in-frame clones and drops some. The data hold roughly 200,000 clones, with roughly 92% observed a single time. Sample: peripheral blood, taken on day 0 of AZD1222 vaccination. These receptors were taken from an adult in good health. Both conserved end residues are part of each CDR3. The D gene is left open where the match is weak. Clone size is stated in some rows and not others, as once, few, many or a class when expanded.

D gene	J gene	V gene	clone size	CDR3 length	CDR3 DNA	CDR3 protein
-	TRBJ1-1	TRBV19	-	14	TGTGCCAGTAGTTCCCTGTATCAGAACACTGAAGCTTTCTTT	CASSSLYQNTEAFF
-	TRBJ2-7	TRBV6-5	-	15	TGTGCCAGCAGTTACTCGGTGGGGGATTCCTACGAGCAGTACTTC	CASSYSVGDSYEQYF
TRBD2	TRBJ2-3	TRBV27	-	15	TGTGCCAGCAGTTCGGGACTAGCGACGAGGGATACGCAGTATTTT	CASSSGLATRDTQYF
TRBD2	TRBJ2-6	TRBV15	-	19	TGTGCCACCAGCAGAGGGGGGGGGACCGTCCTCTCTGGGGCCAACGTCCTGACTTTC	CATSRGGGTVLSGANVLTF
-	TRBJ2-7	TRBV2	-	12	TGTGCCAGCCGGGACTCCTTGGGGGAGCAGTACTTC	CASRDSLGEQYF
-	TRBJ1-5	TRBV12-5	-	13	TGTGCTAGTGGTTTCGGTGGCAATCAGCCCCAGCATTTT	CASGFGGNQPQHF
-	TRBJ2-5	TRBV6-6	-	14	TGTGCCAGCAGTTACGCAGGGTACCAAGAGACCCAGTACTTC	CASSYAGYQETQYF
-	TRBJ1-1	TRBV15	once	14	TGTGCCACCAGCCCGGGGCCATTGAACACTGAAGCTTTCTTT	CATSPGPLNTEAFF
-	TRBJ2-1	TRBV9	few	15	TGTGCCAGCAGCGTAGGCCAGGGGTCCTACAATGAGCAGTTCTTC	CASSVGQGSYNEQFF
-	TRBJ1-2	TRBV19	once	11	TGTGCCAGTAGTATCCGGACAGCCTACACCTTC	CASSIRTAYTF
-	TRBJ1-5	TRBV9	-	15	TGTGCCAGGATAGAAGACCGCGGTAGCAATCAGCCCCAGCATTTT	CARIEDRGSNQPQHF
-	TRBJ1-1	TRBV18	-	17	TGTGCCAGCTCACCACCGGGACGGCTCGTAGGTGAGACTGAAGCTTTCTTT	CASSPPGRLVGETEAFF
TRBD1	TRBJ2-7	TRBV18	-	14	TGTGCCAGCTCACCACCAGGACAGGCTCAGGAGCAGTACTTC	CASSPPGQAQEQYF
TRBD2	TRBJ2-5	TRBV5-4	-	15	TGTGCCAGCAGAGGGCAGGCGGGGGGGCAAGAGACCCAGTACTTC	CASRGQAGGQETQYF
-	TRBJ1-1	TRBV7-3	-	13	TGTGCCAGCAGTCCCTCGTTTAACACTGAAGCTTTCTTT	CASSPSFNTEAFF
-	TRBJ1-5	TRBV19	-	14	TGTGCCAGTAGTATAAAAGGGGGCAATCAGCCCCAGCATTTT	CASSIKGGNQPQHF
-	TRBJ2-3	TRBV4-1	once	17	TGCGCCAGCAGCCAAGATCCGGCAGGTCGGGACACAGATACGCAGTATTTT	CASSQDPAGRDTDTQYF
TRBD1	TRBJ1-6	TRBV7-2	-	16	TGTGCCAGTAGGGGCGGGACAGCGGTGCCTAATTCACCCCTCCACTTT	CASRGGTAVPNSPLHF
TRBD1	TRBJ2-7	TRBV2	-	13	TGTGCCAGCAGCTACCGGGACAGACCTAGGCAGTACTTC	CASSYRDRPRQYF
TRBD1	TRBJ2-2	TRBV30	-	13	TGTGCCTGGACCCGACAGGGCGCCGGGGAGCTGTTTTTT	CAWTRQGAGELFF
-	TRBJ2-7	TRBV3-1/TRBV3-2	-	14	TGTGCCAGCAGCCAAGAGACGCCTGGGTACGAGCAGTACTTC	CASSQETPGYEQYF
-	TRBJ1-6	TRBV15	once	15	TGTGCCACCAGCAGACCAGGGGATGGGCATTCACCCCTCCACTTT	CATSRPGDGHSPLHF
TRBD2	TRBJ2-1	TRBV27	few	16	TGTGCCAGCAGTTTCCTACTAGCGGGGGGCTACAATGAGCAGTTCTTC	CASSFLLAGGYNEQFF
-	TRBJ1-6	TRBV7-6	-	16	TGTGCCAGCAGCTTATGGGTACAGGGAAGGAGTTCACCCCTCCACTTT	CASSLWVQGRSSPLHF
TRBD1	TRBJ1-2	TRBV10-3	-	15	TGTGCCATCATGGGCCAGGGGGGGAAAGACTATGGCTACACCTTC	CAIMGQGGKDYGYTF
-	TRBJ1-2	TRBV9	once	12	TGTGCCAGCAGCCCAGGGACCTATGGCTACACCTTC	CASSPGTYGYTF
TRBD1	TRBJ1-2	TRBV6-6	-	17	TGTGCCAGCAGTCAGAGGCCGGGACAGGGGGCTCACTATGGCTACACCTTC	CASSQRPGQGAHYGYTF
TRBD1	TRBJ1-5	TRBV7-9	-	15	TGTGCCAGCAGCCCGGACAGGGGGCGAAGTCAGCCCCAGCATTTT	CASSPDRGRSQPQHF
-	TRBJ1-5	TRBV2	once	12	TGTGCCAGTGGGTATTCTCCCCAGCCCCAGCATTTT	CASGYSPQPQHF
-	TRBJ2-1	TRBV6-5	-	14	TGTGCCACCGGGGGGGACAGGACCTACAATGAGCAGTTCTTC	CATGGDRTYNEQFF
TRBD2	TRBJ2-7	TRBV11-3	-	14	TGTGCCAGCAGCCCCGGGGGGAGCTCCTACGAGCAGTACTTC	CASSPGGSSYEQYF
TRBD1	TRBJ2-1	TRBV24-1	-	17	TGTGCCACCAGTGACTCTCTATCCGACAGGGGGAAAAATGAGCAGTTCTTC	CATSDSLSDRGKNEQFF
TRBD1	TRBJ1-5	TRBV5-1	-	15	TGCGCCAGCAGCTTAAGGTCCGGGACAGCCGAGCCCCAGCATTTT	CASSLRSGTAEPQHF
-	TRBJ1-2	TRBV6-5	-	12	TGTGCCAGCATCGCGGGTAACTATGGCTACACCTTC	CASIAGNYGYTF
-	TRBJ2-1	TRBV3-1/TRBV3-2	-	16	TGTGCCAGCAGCCAAGATCGGCGGGGTCTTTACAATGAGCAGTTCTTC	CASSQDRRGLYNEQFF
-	TRBJ1-5	TRBV6-5	-	15	TGTGCCAGCAACTCGGGGTCTGGGAGCAATCAGCCCCAGCATTTT	CASNSGSGSNQPQHF
-	TRBJ1-5	TRBV4-1	-	15	TGCGCCAGCAGCCTTTCCGGGCCCCTAGGTCAGCCCCAGCATTTT	CASSLSGPLGQPQHF
TRBD1	TRBJ1-3	TRBV6-1	-	14	TGTGCCAGCAGTGAACGACAGGGGAGAAACACCATATATTTT	CASSERQGRNTIYF
-	TRBJ1-1	TRBV6-5	-	16	TGTGCCAGCAGTTACTTCCCCGGGGGGAGAGACACTGAAGCTTTCTTT	CASSYFPGGRDTEAFF
TRBD2	TRBJ2-5	TRBV9	-	14	TGTGCCAGCAGCGTCGCGGGACTAGTAGAGACCCAGTACTTC	CASSVAGLVETQYF
-	TRBJ1-1	TRBV4-1	-	16	TGCGCCAGCAGCCTTTCTAGGAGTTACATGAACACTGAAGCTTTCTTT	CASSLSRSYMNTEAFF
TRBD1	TRBJ1-2	TRBV6-5	-	13	TGTGCCAGCAGCGACAGGGGGATGGATGGCTACACCTTC	CASSDRGMDGYTF
-	TRBJ1-2	TRBV24-1	-	14	TGTGCCACCAGTGACAGTCAGGAGCGCTATGGCTACACCTTC	CATSDSQERYGYTF
-	TRBJ1-1	TRBV19	-	16	TGTGCCAGTAGTGTCTACGGGGGGCTAGGAAACACTGAAGCTTTCTTT	CASSVYGGLGNTEAFF
-	TRBJ1-6	TRBV21-1	-	14	TGTGCCAGCAGCAACCATGACAGTAATTCACCCCTCCACTTT	CASSNHDSNSPLHF
TRBD1	TRBJ2-3	TRBV6-5	-	14	TGTGCCACGACAGGGGGCCACTCCACAGATACGCAGTATTTT	CATTGGHSTDTQYF
TRBD1	TRBJ1-1	TRBV27	-	13	TGTGCCAGCCCGGAAGGGGGCGGCACTGAAGCTTTCTTT	CASPEGGGTEAFF
TRBD2	TRBJ2-3	TRBV5-1	-	18	TGCGCCAGCAGCCGAGTGTCGGGACTAGCGGGGAGCACAGATACGCAGTATTTT	CASSRVSGLAGSTDTQYF
-	TRBJ1-2	TRBV6-5	-	12	TGTGCCAGCAGGAACGACCACTATGGCTACACCTTC	CASRNDHYGYTF
-	TRBJ1-5	TRBV27	-	14	TGTGCCAGCAGTTTATCTCAGGGGAGCCAGCCCCAGCATTTT	CASSLSQGSQPQHF
-	TRBJ1-1	TRBV7-9	-	14	TGTGCCAGCAGCTCGACACAGATGAACACTGAAGCTTTCTTT	CASSSTQMNTEAFF
-	TRBJ2-5	TRBV20-1	once	11	TGCAGTGCTACTAACCTGGAGACCCAGTACTTC	CSATNLETQYF
-	TRBJ2-1	TRBV12-3/TRBV12-4	-	13	TGTGCCAGCAGTTTACGAAACTACAATGAGCAGTTCTTC	CASSLRNYNEQFF
TRBD1	TRBJ1-2	TRBV24-1	-	14	TGTGCCACCAGTGCCGGAGACAGGGACCGTGGCTACACCTTC	CATSAGDRDRGYTF
-	TRBJ1-3	TRBV25-1	-	12	TGTGCCACTCGCGGACCGGGAGACACCATATATTTT	CATRGPGDTIYF
-	TRBJ1-6	TRBV6-5	-	14	TGTGCCAGCAGTTACTGGACGGAAAGATCACCCCTCCACTTT	CASSYWTERSPLHF
-	TRBJ1-3	TRBV6-1	-	14	TGTGCCAGCAGTGATAAGTGGTCTGGAAACACCATATATTTT	CASSDKWSGNTIYF
TRBD2	TRBJ2-1	TRBV2	-	13	TGTGCCAGCATGAGGGCTAGCGGGCATGAGCAGTTCTTC	CASMRASGHEQFF
-	TRBJ1-2	TRBV14	-	14	TGTGCCAGCAGCCAAGACACGGGGGCCCTAGGCTACACCTTC	CASSQDTGALGYTF
-	TRBJ2-5	TRBV6-2/TRBV6-3	-	18	TGTGCCAGCAGCATGCTAGTCTCCGGCGGACTACATCAAGAGACCCAGTACTTC	CASSMLVSGGLHQETQYF